These T cell receptor beta chains were read from a single sample in a study of identical twins' blood T cells. One entry per CDR3 protein, called by TCRdb with MiXCR from the 5' RACE reads. Of hundreds of thousands of distinct CDR3 sequences listed, about 28% are singletons. Material: PBMCs. Receptors were obtained from a woman aged 18 to 49 in good health. Both conserved end residues are part of each CDR3. D genes are given only for firm matches. A row's size may be missing; if present it is once, few, many or a size class.

-	TRBV7-2	-	TRBJ1-1	TGTGCCAGCTCTCGTCAGTCCGGGGGTCACACTGAAGCTTTCTTT	CASSRQSGGHTEAFF
-	TRBV7-2	-	TRBJ1-1	TGTACCAGCAGCTTTGGGGGGGGACGTGTCGCTGAAGCTTTCTTT	CTSSFGGGRVAEAFF
TRBD2	TRBV4-2	-	TRBJ2-1	TGTGCCAGCAGCCAACGGGCGGGAGGGAAGGTTTACAATGAGCAGTTCTTC	CASSQRAGGKVYNEQFF
-	TRBV20-1	few	TRBJ2-2	TGCAGTGCTAGACCCCGGACAATGAGCACCGGGGAGCTGTTTTTT	CSARPRTMSTGELFF
-	TRBV3-1	-	TRBJ1-2	TGTGCCAGCAGCCAAGGGGGTCCTAGCGGCTACACCTTC	CASSQGGPSGYTF
-	TRBV5-1	-	TRBJ2-2	TGCGCCAGCAGCTTGGTAGGCGGAAGGACCGGGGAGCTGTTTTTT	CASSLVGGRTGELFF
TRBD2	TRBV6-2/TRBV6-3	few	TRBJ2-2	TGTGCCAGCAGTCCCGGGACTAGGGACACCGGGGAGCTGTTTTTT	CASSPGTRDTGELFF
-	TRBV6-1	-	TRBJ2-1	TGTGCCAGCCATCTTACGGGGGCCTCCTACAATGAGCAGTTCTTC	CASHLTGASYNEQFF
-	TRBV6-5	once	TRBJ1-1	TGTGCCAGCAGGGTACAGGGTTGGATGAACACTGAAGCTTTCTTT	CASRVQGWMNTEAFF
TRBD1	TRBV4-3	many	TRBJ1-3	TGCGCCAGCAGACCGGACAGCGGGACAGGGTCGGGAAACACCATATATTTT	CASRPDSGTGSGNTIYF
-	TRBV20-1	-	TRBJ2-1	TGCAGTGCTCCGCATGGAGTGTCCGACTACAATGAGCAGTTCTTC	CSAPHGVSDYNEQFF
-	TRBV7-6	-	TRBJ2-1	TGTGCCAGCAGCTACATTCCGGGGGCTAGTGGCTCACTTGACAATGAGCAGTTCTTC	CASSYIPGASGSLDNEQFF
-	TRBV20-1	few	TRBJ1-2	TGCAGTGCCACCGCCCTGGACCGCTACTATGGCTACACCTTC	CSATALDRYYGYTF
-	TRBV2	few	TRBJ1-2	TGTGCCAGCAGTGATGGCCCGGGAGATGGCTACACCTTC	CASSDGPGDGYTF
TRBD1	TRBV11-2	many	TRBJ1-2	TGTGCCAGCAGCAACAGGGGCTATAGTGCTAACTATGGCTACACCTTC	CASSNRGYSANYGYTF
TRBD1	TRBV5-1	few	TRBJ2-1	TGCGCCAGCAGCTATCGGACAGGCACGGGCAATGAGCAGTTCTTC	CASSYRTGTGNEQFF
-	TRBV6-5	-	TRBJ1-6	TGTGCCAGCAGTTACTCGAAGCTAGATAATTCACCCCTCCACTTT	CASSYSKLDNSPLHF
-	TRBV11-2	-	TRBJ1-1	TGTGCCAGCAGCTTAGATTCGTCCACTGAAGCTTTCTTT	CASSLDSSTEAFF
-	TRBV10-3	-	TRBJ1-2	TGTGCCATCAGTGAGCCGGGCAGGACCTTCTATGGCTACACCTTC	CAISEPGRTFYGYTF
-	TRBV20-1	-	TRBJ1-1	TGCAGTGCTTGGGGCGGATCTGGATTGGGTGAAGCTTTCTTT	CSAWGGSGLGEAFF
-	TRBV9	-	TRBJ1-5	TGTGCCAGCAGCGTCGGAGGGGAACAGCCCCAGCATTTT	CASSVGGEQPQHF
-	TRBV5-1	-	TRBJ1-1	TGCTCCAGCAGCTTGTCCACAATAAACACTGAAGCTTTCTTT	CSSSLSTINTEAFF
TRBD1	TRBV13	-	TRBJ1-4	TGTGCCAGCAGCCCCAACCCCGGACAGGGGCTAAGAAAAAAACTGTTTTTT	CASSPNPGQGLRKKLFF
-	TRBV5-6	many	TRBJ2-2	TGTGCCAGCAGCTTGCGTTCCGGGGAGCTGTTTTTT	CASSLRSGELFF
-	TRBV5-1	-	TRBJ2-2	TGCGCCAGCAGCTCGGGACTCGTAATCAACACCGGGGAGCTGTTTTTT	CASSSGLVINTGELFF
TRBD1	TRBV6-1	-	TRBJ2-7	TGTGCCAGTGACAGGGGGTCCTACGAGCAGTACTTC	CASDRGSYEQYF
-	TRBV20-1	few	TRBJ1-2	TGCAGTGCTAGAGGGCGGACTTATGGCTACACCTTC	CSARGRTYGYTF
-	TRBV20-1	many	TRBJ2-2	TGCAGTGCTAGAGATGTAGGAACCGGGGAGCTGTTTTTT	CSARDVGTGELFF
-	TRBV5-1	few	TRBJ1-1	TGCGCCAGCAGCTTGGCCGAACGATCGGGAACAACTTTCTTT	CASSLAERSGTTFF
-	TRBV4-2	few	TRBJ2-3	TGTGCCAGCAGCCAAGATCAAAGGAGGGGGCGGGCAGATACGCAGTATTTT	CASSQDQRRGRADTQYF
TRBD2	TRBV29-1	many	TRBJ2-3	TGCAGCGTCTACGGGACTAGCGGGAGATCCACAGATACGCAGTATTTT	CSVYGTSGRSTDTQYF
-	TRBV9	many	TRBJ1-3	TGTGCCAGCAGCGTAGCTGGTAGTTCTGGAAACACCATATATTTT	CASSVAGSSGNTIYF
-	TRBV19	-	TRBJ1-5	TGTGCCAGTAGTTCGATGACACCGATCCTACAGCCCCAGCATTTT	CASSSMTPILQPQHF
-	TRBV19	-	TRBJ2-5	TGTGCCAGTAGTGTCTCCGGGACTGGGTTAGAGACCCAGTACTTC	CASSVSGTGLETQYF
-	TRBV29-1	few	TRBJ2-7	TGCAGCGTTGTAGGGCGGTTCGAAGAGCAGTACTTC	CSVVGRFEEQYF
-	TRBV20-1	few	TRBJ2-7	TGCAGTGCTAGAGTTGACAGCAGCTCCTACGAGCAGTACTTC	CSARVDSSSYEQYF
TRBD2	TRBV7-9	-	TRBJ2-7	TGTGCCAGCAGCTTAGAGACTAGCCGCCCCTACGAGCAGTACTTC	CASSLETSRPYEQYF
-	TRBV6-5	few	TRBJ2-2	TGTGCCAGCAGTTACTCGGAGACCGGGGAGCTGTTTTTT	CASSYSETGELFF
-	TRBV5-6	many	TRBJ2-7	TGTGCCAGCAGCTTCCGGCCAGAAACTTCCTACGAGCAGTACTTC	CASSFRPETSYEQYF
-	TRBV27	few	TRBJ2-5	TGTGCCAGCAGTTTCTCCGGACATATTCAAGAGACCCAGTACTTC	CASSFSGHIQETQYF